These 17 T cell receptor beta chains were sequenced from one sample in a study of cytomegalovirus exposure and HLA in healthy donors. Vbeta (60) and Jbeta (13) primers were used in the PCR. This table comes from immunoSEQ multiplex PCR, and its TCRdb copy is limited to in-frame clones, with some not included. This sample's clone table lists about 140,000 clones. Sequences were obtained from PBMCs. The receptors were gathered from a male donor in good health and CMV-seronegative.

The CDR3 loop reads CASGPPGLVGKNIQYF. The CDR3 bases are TGTGCTAGTGGTCCGCCAGGGCTGGTAGGCAAAAACATTCAGTACTTC. The chain recombines TRBV12-5 with TRBJ2-4, with TRBD1 as a possible D gene (5 bases). The CDR3 has 16 amino acids. Trimming removed 5 bases at V and 3 bases at J, with 17 bases between. In germline, CDR1 is LGHNT, CDR2 FRNRAP.

The chain combines TRBV4-1 with TRBJ2-5; the D gene is possibly TRBD2 (7 bases). The germline V and J ends were trimmed by 4 bases and 5 bases, with 11 bases remaining between them. The CDR3 consists of 13 residues. Germline CDR1 MGHRA, CDR2 YSYEKL. The CDR3 DNA sequence: TGCGCCAGCAGCCCGGGGGGCCAGGAGACCCAGTACTTC. It is translated as CASSPGGQETQYF.

This chain's CDR3 is CASSRQVNNEKLFF. In DNA, the CDR3 is TGTGCCAGCAGCAGACAGGTTAATAATGAAAAACTGTTTTTT. The chain joins TRBV9 to TRBJ1-4, with a possible D match to TRBD1 (6 bases). The germline V and J ends were trimmed by 4 bases and 4 bases, with 11 bases remaining between them. The CDR3 is 14 residues long. Germline CDR1 SGDLS, CDR2 YYNGEE.

CDR3 in amino acids: CASSYSGQGSLYEQYF. CDR3 bases: TGTGCCAGCAGTTACTCGGGACAGGGCAGCCTATACGAGCAGTACTTC. The chain links TRBV6-5 to TRBJ2-7; 9 nucleotides align to TRBD1. Germline lookup yields CDR1 MNHEY and CDR2 SVGAGI. The CDR3 has 16 residues. The J segment lost 4 bases and the V segment lost 0 bases, leaving 7 bases of the junction unmatched.

V gene TRBV29-1 combines with J gene TRBJ1-4, with D tentatively TRBD1 (6 bases). Germline V CDR1 and CDR2: SQVTM, ANQGSEA. The CDR3 is 14 residues long. The V gene lost 7 bases and the J gene lost 2 bases, with 14 bases spanning the gap. The CDR3 loop is CSAQGRGTNEKLFF. The CDR3 nucleotides read TGCAGCGCTCAGGGGAGAGGGACTAATGAAAAACTGTTTTTT.

The V gene is TRBV18, the J gene TRBJ2-2, with 10 positions matching TRBD1. The CDR3 totals 15 residues. Germline V lookup: CDR1 KGHSH, CDR2 LQKENI. The V segment lost 0 bases and the J segment 6 bases; nucleotides outside the gene matches: 1. CDR3 in DNA: TGTGCCAGCTCACCACCGGGACAGGGGTCCGGGGAGCTGTTTTTT. Protein: CASSPPGQGSGELFF. The full variable domain, completed using reference TRBV18 and TRBJ2-2, is NAGVMQNPRHLVRRRGQEARLRCSPMKGHSHVYWYRQLPEEGLKFMVYLQKENIIDESGMPKERFSAEFPKEGPSILRIQQVVRGDSAAYFCASSPPGQGSGELFFGEGSRLTVL.

V usage is TRBV7-8 and J usage is TRBJ2-1; D remains ambiguous. Germline V lookup: CDR1 SGHVS, CDR2 FQNEAQ. Trimming left V 1 base short and J 8 bases short, with 12 bases between. The CDR3 runs 14 residues. For the CDR3, the DNA is TGTGCCAGCAGCTTAGGGCGGTTTCTGGATGAGCAGTTCTTC. This codes for CASSLGRFLDEQFF. Using reference TRBV7-8 and TRBJ2-1 for the parts outside the CDR3, the full variable domain is GAGVSQSPRYKVAKRGQDVALRCDPISGHVSLFWYQQALGQGPEFLTYFQNEAQLDKSGLPSDRFFAERPEGSVSTLKIQRTQQEDSAVYLCASSLGRFLDEQFFGPGTRLTVL.

This rearrangement joins TRBV7-9 to TRBJ2-1; tentative D call: TRBD2 (6 bases). In germline, CDR1 is SEHNR, CDR2 FQNEAQ (reference sequence). This CDR3 has 14 residues. The V end lost 2 bases, the J end lost 6 bases, and 11 bases lay between the germline ends. The CDR3 coding sequence is TGTGCCAGCAGCTTACGGGAGTGGGGCAATGAGCAGTTCTTC. Amino acids: CASSLREWGNEQFF.

V is TRBV27 and J is TRBJ1-5; D is possibly TRBD1 (5 bases). Germline CDR1 and CDR2: MNHEY and SMNVEV (reference sequence). The CDR3 spans 14 residues. Between the trimmed V and J ends, which lost 2 bases and 7 bases, there was a span of 12 bases. Here the CDR3 reads CASSLLTGTQPQHF. The CDR3 DNA follows: TGTGCCAGCAGTTTACTTACAGGAACCCAGCCCCAGCATTTT.

The chain is built from TRBV10-3 and TRBJ1-2, with D perhaps matching TRBD1 (6 bases). CDR1 is ENHRY and CDR2 is SYGVKD in the germline V gene. Trimming took 6 bases from V and 4 from J, leaving 15 bases between them. CDR3 length: 14 residues. The CDR3 nucleotides read TGTGCCATCAGCACCCCACAGGGTAGCTATGGCTACACCTTC. As protein: CAISTPQGSYGYTF.

J is TRBJ2-1 and V is TRBV29-1; D might be TRBD1 (6 bases). The CDR3 is made up of 12 amino acids. The germline gives CDR1 SQVTM, CDR2 ANQGSEA. V shed 4 bases and J shed 7 bases, with 11 bases lying between them. CDR3 DNA: TGCAGCGTTGCAGGGGCGGTGAATGAGCAGTTCTTC. It specifies CSVAGAVNEQFF.

The chain carries TRBV18 and TRBJ1-5, with TRBD1 identical over 9 bases. J lost 7 bases, V lost 5 bases, and 9 bases had no gene match. Per germline, CDR1 KGHSH and CDR2 LQKENI. The CDR3 totals 15 residues. The CDR3 DNA sequence: TGTGCCAGCTCAACAACAGGGGGCTGGGACCAGCCCCAGCATTTT. Its translation is CASSTTGGWDQPQHF.

This chain links TRBV6-1 with TRBJ2-6; 8 positions agree with TRBD2. This CDR3 has 18 residues. Germline values: CDR1 MNHNS, CDR2 SASEGT. The ends lost 0 bases at V and 0 bases at J; junction bases unmatched: 4. The CDR3 DNA is TGTGCCAGCAGTGAAGCTAGCGGGGCCCTCTCTGGGGCCAACGTCCTGACTTTC. It yields the protein CASSEASGALSGANVLTF.

The rearrangement links TRBV7-9 to TRBJ2-5; TRBD1 aligns across 8 bases. The CDR3 has 13 residues. Germline V gene data show CDR1 as SEHNR and CDR2 as FQNEAQ (reference sequence). V was pared by 4 bases and J by 3 bases, with 1 base of the junction left unmatched. CDR3: CASSSQGEETQYF. For the CDR3, the DNA is TGTGCCAGCAGCTCACAGGGGGAAGAGACCCAGTACTTC. Drawing the rest from reference TRBV7-9 and TRBJ2-5, the complete variable domain is DTGVSQNPRHKITKRGQNVTFRCDPISEHNRLYWYRQTLGQGPEFLTYFQNEAQLEKSRLLSDRFSAERPKGSFSTLEIQRTEQGDSAMYLCASSSQGEETQYFGPGTRLLVL.

The CDR3 nucleotides read TGTGCCAGCAGTGTAAGCGGGAGTACCTACAATGAGCAGTTCTTC. Its protein is CASSVSGSTYNEQFF. This rearrangement joins TRBV6-5 to TRBJ2-1, with 8 bases identical to TRBD2. V lost 5 bases, J lost 2 bases, and 5 bases stayed unmatched. Germline CDR1 reads MNHEY; CDR2 reads SVGAGI. CDR3 length: 15 amino acids.

The rearrangement joins TRBV15 to TRBJ2-2; D might be TRBD2 (6 bases). This CDR3 region has 19 residues. V shed 0 bases and J shed 1 base, with 18 bases lying between them. In germline, CDR1 is LNHNV, CDR2 YYDKDF (reference sequence). This chain's CDR3 is CATSRDYGTLGGNTGELFF. The CDR3 DNA follows: TGTGCCACCAGCAGAGATTACGGGACCCTGGGAGGGAACACCGGGGAGCTGTTTTTT.

The rearrangement uses TRBV6-1 and TRBJ2-2, with TRBD1 matching 7 bases. The ends lost 4 bases at V and 6 bases at J; junction bases unmatched: 14. This CDR3 has 17 residues. Germline-derived CDR1 and CDR2 are MNHNS and SASEGT. In nucleotides, the CDR3 is TGTGCCAGCAGTGCGGACAGGCTCCTCCTAAATGCCGGGGAGCTGTTTTTT. Encoded protein: CASSADRLLLNAGELFF.